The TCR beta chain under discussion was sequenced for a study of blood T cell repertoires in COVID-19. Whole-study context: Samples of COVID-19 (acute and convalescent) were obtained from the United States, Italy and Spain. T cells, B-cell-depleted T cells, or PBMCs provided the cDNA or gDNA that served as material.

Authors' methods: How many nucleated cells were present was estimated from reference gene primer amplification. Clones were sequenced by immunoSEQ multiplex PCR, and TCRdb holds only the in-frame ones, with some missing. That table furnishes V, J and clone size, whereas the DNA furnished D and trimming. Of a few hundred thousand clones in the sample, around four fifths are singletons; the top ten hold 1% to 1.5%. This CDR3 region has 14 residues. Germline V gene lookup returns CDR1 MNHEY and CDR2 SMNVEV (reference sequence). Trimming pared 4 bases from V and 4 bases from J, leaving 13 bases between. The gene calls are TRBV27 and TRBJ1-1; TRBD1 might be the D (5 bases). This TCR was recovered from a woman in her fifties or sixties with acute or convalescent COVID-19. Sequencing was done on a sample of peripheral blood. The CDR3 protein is CASSSGLRGTEAFF. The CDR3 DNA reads TGTGCCAGCAGTTCCGGACTAAGGGGCACTGAAGCTTTCTTT.